This is a list of T cell receptor beta chains from one sample in a study of response to subunit inactivated influenza vaccine. Each CDR3 protein is one row after TCRdb ran MiXCR on the RT-PCR reads. The repertoire holds fewer than 200,000 distinct CDR3 sequences, about 9% seen once, with approximately 10% in the top ten. The sample in question was non-naive T cells sorted from PBMCs, obtained on the day of vaccination. These receptors came from a man aged 45-65 years who received an inactivated influenza vaccine. CDR3s include the opening cysteine and the closing phenylalanine or tryptophan. A D gene is named only where the DNA matches it firmly. A clone size is listed for some rows: how often the clone was seen (once, few, many), or a class if it is expanded.

d_call j_call clone_size v_call cdr3_aa cdr3_nt
. TRBJ2-7 many TRBV6-1 CASSGDNYEQYF TGTGCCAGCAGTGGGGACAACTACGAGCAGTACTTC
. TRBJ2-5 many TRBV10-3 CAISEQGETQYF TGTGCCATCAGCGAGCAGGGAGAGACCCAGTACTTC
. TRBJ2-3 . TRBV28 CASSFGSFTSTDTQYF TGTGCCAGCAGTTTCGGTAGCTTTACTAGCACAGATACGCAGTATTTT
. TRBJ2-5 few TRBV5-1 CASSPAGSDETQYF TGCGCCAGCAGTCCCGCCGGGAGCGACGAGACCCAGTACTTC
. TRBJ2-5 many TRBV7-2 CASSFGTQETQYF TGTGCCAGCAGCTTCGGGACACAAGAGACCCAGTACTTC
TRBD2 TRBJ2-3 . TRBV24-1 CATSDLHGTSGSTDTQYF TGTGCCACCAGTGATTTGCATGGGACTAGCGGGAGTACAGATACGCAGTATTTT
. TRBJ1-1 . TRBV20-1 CSAGTERNTEAFF TGCAGTGCCGGGACGGAACGGAACACTGAAGCTTTCTTT
. TRBJ2-2 few TRBV7-8 CASSQGGAVTGELFF TGTGCCAGCAGTCAAGGGGGGGCGGTCACCGGGGAGCTGTTTTTT
. TRBJ2-3 . TRBV29-1 CSVAVRGGQDTQYF TGCAGCGTTGCGGTACGAGGTGGGCAAGATACGCAGTATTTT
TRBD2 TRBJ2-3 . TRBV11-1 CASSLASGDTYYSTDTQYF TGTGCCAGCAGCTTAGCTAGCGGGGATACCTACTATAGCACAGATACGCAGTATTTT
TRBD1 TRBJ1-5 few TRBV5-5 CASSLVGQGYSNQPQHF TGTGCCAGCAGCTTGGTGGGACAGGGCTATAGCAATCAGCCCCAGCATTTT
. TRBJ2-2 . TRBV6-4 CASTDSIPTGELFF TGTGCCAGCACAGACAGTATCCCAACCGGGGAGCTGTTTTTT
TRBD1 TRBJ2-1 few TRBV5-1 CASSSSSGTGDNEQFF TGCGCCAGCAGCTCGTCGTCCGGGACAGGGGACAATGAGCAGTTCTTC
TRBD2 TRBJ2-3 . TRBV9 CASSERTSGGNTDTQYF TGTGCCAGCAGCGAGCGGACTAGCGGGGGAAACACAGATACGCAGTATTTT